This TCR beta chain originates from a study of human T cells and chemical hapten exposure. Sample time point: patch test 3, about 24 weeks after DPC sensitization. The treatment here: therapeutic diphenylcyclopropenone sensitization with weekly scalp DPC. Germline V CDR1 and CDR2: MDHEN, SYDVKM. The CDR3 is 13 residues long. Trimming shortened V by 6 bases and J by 4 bases, and 11 bases separated the two germline ends. TCRdb called the RACE reads again in MiXCR, with one record for every CDR3 protein. The data contain about 120,000 distinct CDR3 sequences, approximately 10% of them singletons. The clonotype originates from a woman between 50 and 59 years old with alopecia areata. Some clones in this sample may be carry-over from other donors' samples. This chain connects TRBV28 to TRBJ2-3; maybe TRBD2 (5 bases). Source: whole blood, taken in connection with sensitization to the hapten diphenylcyclopropenone (DPC). The CDR3 is CASRINSADTQYF. The CDR3 nucleotides are TGTGCCAGCAGGATCAATAGCGCAGATACGCAGTATTTT.